The rows below give T cell receptor beta chains drawn from one sample of a study of blood T cell repertoires in COVID-19. Sequencing used immunoSEQ multiplex PCR; TCRdb keeps in-frame clones, though not all of them. The sample lists more than 110,000 clones, roughly 89% seen once, with under 4.5% in the top ten. Input material: PBMCs or T cells enriched from blood (not recorded which). These receptors originate from a man aged 50 or older who had recovered from COVID-19. Both conserved end residues are part of each CDR3. Clone size appears in some rows only: once, few, many, or a class for an expanded clone.

clone size | J gene | V gene | CDR3 protein
. | TRBJ1-5 | TRBV30 | CAWSGADNQPQHF
few | TRBJ2-3 | TRBV18 | CASSLVSEGLTDTQYF
. | TRBJ1-5 | TRBV5-5 | CASSLEGGYGQPQHF
. | TRBJ2-5 | TRBV11-3 | CASSLGFGQGETQYF
. | TRBJ1-2 | TRBV18 | CASSPTGDYYGYTF
. | TRBJ1-5 | TRBV24-1 | CATSDPGTGNQPQHF
. | TRBJ1-5 | TRBV28 | CASSSPGGNQPQHF
. | TRBJ1-5 | TRBV5-1 | CASSLGGTGGQPQHF
. | TRBJ2-3 | TRBV3-1/TRBV3-2 | CASSQDIISWLDTQYF
. | TRBJ2-5 | TRBV18 | CASSPEIRETQYF
. | TRBJ2-1 | TRBV24-1 | CATSDPRPGQVPSSYNEQFF
. | TRBJ1-3 | TRBV5-1 | CASSLEGARLSGNTIYF
. | TRBJ2-1 | TRBV20-1 | CSARRRDEQFF
. | TRBJ2-2 | TRBV24-1 | CATSQAGGLNTGELFF
. | TRBJ2-2 | TRBV7-7 | CASSHLGGAANTGELFF
. | TRBJ1-5 | TRBV28 | CASGVIQGSQHF
. | TRBJ1-2 | TRBV7-9 | CASSLAAARGGYGYTF
few | TRBJ2-3 | TRBV6-2/TRBV6-3 | CASSPQRGVTYTQYF
. | TRBJ2-7 | TRBV7-9 | CASSGRDRGSRYEQYF
. | TRBJ2-2 | TRBV6-2/TRBV6-3 | CASSSPLDREDTGELFF
few | TRBJ2-1 | TRBV19 | CASTPGFSSYNEQFF
. | TRBJ2-3 | TRBV9 | CASSARGGGTDTQYF
once | TRBJ1-1 | TRBV7-9 | CASSLEGDTEAFF
few | TRBJ1-4 | TRBV6-5 | CASRRVIGEKLFF
. | TRBJ1-4 | TRBV18 | CASSPRAGGGEKLFF
once | TRBJ2-3 | TRBV27 | CASSLQGQGIDTQYF
. | TRBJ2-1 | TRBV7-2 | CASSLAEGIPYNEQFF
. | TRBJ1-2 | TRBV5-4 | CASSLVPGTAAYGYTF
. | TRBJ1-2 | TRBV28 | CASMAVYGYTF
once | TRBJ2-3 | TRBV7-9 | CASSTSGSRTDTQYF
. | TRBJ1-2 | TRBV6-5 | CASSAGQGVGYTF
. | TRBJ2-7 | TRBV5-4 | CASSKTSGRSYEQYF
. | TRBJ1-2 | TRBV6-5 | CASSFRGRDGYTF
. | TRBJ2-5 | TRBV13 | CASSYPSGGQETQYF
few | TRBJ1-4 | TRBV11-1 | CASSFGDRRGEKLFF
once | TRBJ1-1 | TRBV6-5 | CASSSGYTGNTEAFF
. | TRBJ1-2 | TRBV24-1 | CATSDSPGQGAIGYTF
. | TRBJ1-1 | TRBV24-1 | CATSDPGQGNTEAFF
. | TRBJ2-1 | TRBV18 | CASSPGVSSYNEQFF
. | TRBJ1-2 | TRBV27 | CASSPRSGLTRYGYTF
few | TRBJ1-3 | TRBV3-1/TRBV3-2 | CASSPYWIRTGNTIYF
. | TRBJ2-3 | TRBV9 | CASSDLGGLTSTDTQYF
. | TRBJ1-4 | TRBV4-3 | CASSQADRPVNEKLFF
. | TRBJ2-1 | TRBV5-1 | CASSLQGPYNEQFF
. | TRBJ1-1 | TRBV12-3/TRBV12-4 | CASRLTGGAGAFF
. | TRBJ2-7 | TRBV6-6 | CASSQGQGARYEQYF
. | TRBJ2-5 | TRBV9 | CASSPGQSGETQYF
. | TRBJ1-1 | TRBV28 | CASSFRTGFTEAFF
. | TRBJ1-6 | TRBV19 | CASSISTGESPLHF
. | TRBJ2-4 | TRBV5-6 | CASSNAWRAVWAKNIQYF
. | TRBJ1-2 | TRBV18 | CASSPAALNYGYTF
. | TRBJ1-2 | TRBV3-1/TRBV3-2 | CASSQHDRVVNYGYTF
. | TRBJ1-3 | TRBV6-5 | CASRPYSSGNTIYF
. | TRBJ1-4 | TRBV27 | CASSLRGTATNEKLFF
. | TRBJ1-5 | TRBV5-4 | CASSLGQGSNQPQHF
. | TRBJ2-7 | TRBV7-2 | CASSLGQGLYEQYF
. | TRBJ1-2 | TRBV2 | CASSRDRTSYGYTF